The sequence of this T cell receptor beta chain was determined in a study of graft-versus-host responses after intestinal transplantation. For the study at large: The study gave all recipients anti-thymocyte globulin induction, then tacrolimus and steroids for 2 to 3 years.

Method: immunoSEQ multiplex PCR; TCRdb's copy keeps in-frame clones and lacks some. This sample has 84,000 or so clones, with just under 95% found just once. Germline values: CDR1 SGHTA, CDR2 FQGNSA. V lost 1 base and J 2 bases, leaving 12 bases between the germline ends. This CDR3 spans 15 amino acids. Notes on the study in general: The highest levels of circulating GvH clones went along with early declines in HvG clones after transplant. Recipient marrow showed GvH clones, some seen first in ileum or blood.

Concerning this clone itself: Its antigen is currently unknown.

The chain links TRBV7-2 to TRBJ2-7; D might be TRBD2 (5 bases). Sequencing was performed on unstimulated CD8+ T cells sorted from spleen or lymph node cells, taken before transplant. This sequence originates from a human donor who was the organ donor for an intestinal transplant. The CDR3 spells CASSLEAALTYEQYF. The CDR3 nucleotides read TGTGCCAGCAGCTTAGAAGCGGCTCTCACCTACGAGCAGTACTTC.